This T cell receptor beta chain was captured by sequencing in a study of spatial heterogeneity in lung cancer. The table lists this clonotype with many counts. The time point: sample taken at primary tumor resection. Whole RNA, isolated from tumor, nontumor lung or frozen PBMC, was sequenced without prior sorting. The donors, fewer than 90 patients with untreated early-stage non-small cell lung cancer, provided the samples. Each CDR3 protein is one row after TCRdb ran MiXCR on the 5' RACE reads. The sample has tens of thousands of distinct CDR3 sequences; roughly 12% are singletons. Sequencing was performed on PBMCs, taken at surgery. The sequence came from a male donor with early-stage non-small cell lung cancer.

CDR3 loop: CASSQEAGPVYGYTF. The CDR3 DNA is TGTGCCAGCAGCCAAGAGGCGGGGCCGGTCTATGGCTACACCTTC. The chain is built from TRBV3-1 and TRBJ1-2, with D possibly being TRBD1 (5 bases). From germline, CDR1 is LGHDT and CDR2 YNNKEL (reference sequence). The CDR3 is made up of 15 amino acids. V was cut by 0 bases and J by 4 bases, with 12 bases left in between.